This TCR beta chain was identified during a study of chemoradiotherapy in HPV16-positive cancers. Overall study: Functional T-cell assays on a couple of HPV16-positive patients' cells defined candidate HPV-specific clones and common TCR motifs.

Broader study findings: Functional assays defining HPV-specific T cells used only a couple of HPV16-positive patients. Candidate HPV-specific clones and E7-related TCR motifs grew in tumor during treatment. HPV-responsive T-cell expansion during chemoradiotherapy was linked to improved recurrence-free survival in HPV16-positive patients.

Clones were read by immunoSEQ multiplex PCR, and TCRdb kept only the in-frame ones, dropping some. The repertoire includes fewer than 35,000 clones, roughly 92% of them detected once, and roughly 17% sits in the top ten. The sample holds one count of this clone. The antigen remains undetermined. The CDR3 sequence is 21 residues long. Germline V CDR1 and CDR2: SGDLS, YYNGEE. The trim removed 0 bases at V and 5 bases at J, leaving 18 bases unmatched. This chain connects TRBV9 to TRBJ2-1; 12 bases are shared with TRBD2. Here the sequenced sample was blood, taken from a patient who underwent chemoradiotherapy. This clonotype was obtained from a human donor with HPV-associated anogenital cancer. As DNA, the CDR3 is TGTGCCAGCAGCGTAGGGGTGAGGACTAGCGGGATTGGGGGATACAACAATGAGCAGTTCTTC. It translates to CASSVGVRTSGIGGYNNEQFF.